These 15 T cell receptor beta chains were sequenced from one sample in a study of shared clonotypes between healthy human individuals. Terminally differentiated effector memory CD45RA+ cells were excluded by CCR7 positive selection of CD45RO-negative cells. Sequencing was performed with immunoSEQ multiplex PCR; in TCRdb, only in-frame clones are kept and a portion is missing. The top ten clones hold more than 1.5% of a sample with millions of clones, 85% to 95% of them seen once. The sample comprised naive CD8+ T cells from PBMCs. All receptors come from a man aged 18 to 29 in good health. Some clones in this sample may be carry-over from other donors' samples.

The V call is TRBV28, the J call TRBJ2-1; 8 bases map to TRBD1. Germline CDR1 reads MDHEN; CDR2 reads SYDVKM. The CDR3 loop spans 14 amino acids. The V segment lost 10 bases and the J segment 3 bases; nucleotides outside the gene matches: 8. CDR3 in amino acids: CAKQQGEVYNEQFF. In nucleotides, the CDR3 is TGTGCCAAGCAACAGGGGGAGGTCTACAATGAGCAGTTCTTC.

This clone came up once. The same CDR3 is also encoded by other DNA sequences in this sample. CDR3 residues: CASSYGTMNTEAFF. CDR3 nucleotide sequence: TGTGCCAGCAGTTACGGTACTATGAACACTGAAGCTTTCTTT. V gene TRBV6-5 combines with J gene TRBJ1-1, with D hard to call. Deletions cut 2 bases from V and 0 bases from J, with 7 bases between. CDR3 size: 14 residues. Germline CDR1 MNHEY, CDR2 SVGAGI.

The chain combines TRBV7-9 with TRBJ2-7, with D possibly matching TRBD1 (5 bases). Germline V gives CDR1 SEHNR, CDR2 FQNEAQ (reference sequence). The CDR3 is 14 amino acids. The V and J ends lost 5 bases and 0 bases respectively, with 11 bases between them. The CDR3 protein is CASSPWTSSYEQYF. The CDR3 DNA follows: TGTGCCAGCAGCCCGTGGACAAGCTCCTACGAGCAGTACTTC.

The chain couples TRBV7-9 to TRBJ2-1; 8 bases are shared with TRBD2. V gave up 4 bases and J gave up 5 bases; unmatched junction bases: 10. The length of the CDR3 is 16 residues. Germline CDR1 reads SEHNR; CDR2 reads FQNEAQ (reference sequence). This CDR3 is CASSSPRSGKNNEQFF. The CDR3 DNA is TGTGCCAGCAGCTCCCCGCGTAGCGGGAAAAACAATGAGCAGTTCTTC.

Concerning this clone itself: The sample holds other DNA sequences that translate to the same CDR3. The chain uses TRBV5-1 and TRBJ2-1; no definite D call. CDR1 is SGHRS, CDR2 YFSETQ, per germline. V gave up 4 bases and J gave up 4 bases, with 6 bases separating them. The CDR3 runs 12 residues. The CDR3 reads CASSQTYNEQFF. In DNA form, the CDR3 reads TGCGCCAGCAGCCAGACTTACAATGAGCAGTTCTTC.

This sequence joins TRBV5-4 and TRBJ1-1; D is possibly TRBD1 (5 bases). Germline V gene sequence: CDR1 SGHNT, CDR2 YYREEE (reference sequence). Trimming removed 4 bases from V and 0 bases from J, with 13 bases in between. The CDR3 has 15 amino acids. This CDR3 reads CASSVDRGMNTEAFF. Written as DNA, the CDR3 is TGTGCCAGCAGCGTGGATCGGGGGATGAACACTGAAGCTTTCTTT. The full variable domain, its missing parts supplied by reference TRBV5-4 and TRBJ1-1, is ETGVTQSPTHLIKTRGQQVTLRCSSQSGHNTVSWYQQALGQGPQFIFQYYREEENGRGNFPPRFSGLQFPNYSSELNVNALELDDSALYLCASSVDRGMNTEAFFGQGTRLTVV.

This clone appeared a few times. The V call is TRBV6-1, the J call TRBJ1-2; 9 bases agree with TRBD1. Germline CDR1 reads MNHNS; CDR2 reads SASEGT. J was trimmed by 5 bases and V by 4 bases; bases with no gene match: 5. This CDR3 is 14 amino acids long. The CDR3 sequence is CASSGKQGAYGYTF. The CDR3, as DNA: TGTGCCAGCAGTGGTAAACAGGGGGCTTATGGCTACACCTTC.

This rearrangement joins TRBV28 to TRBJ2-7; 10 nucleotides line up with TRBD2. Losses at the gene ends were 4 bases for V and 2 bases for J; bases not matched to a gene: 11. CDR1 MDHEN and CDR2 SYDVKM come from the germline V gene. This CDR3 spans 17 amino acids. The CDR3 sequence: CASSSHLELAGPYEQYF. CDR3 DNA: TGTGCCAGCAGTTCCCACCTCGAACTAGCGGGGCCCTACGAGCAGTACTTC.

The rearrangement joins TRBV13 to TRBJ2-7, with 12 bases fitting TRBD2. Germline V gives CDR1 PRHDT, CDR2 FYEKMQ (reference sequence). V lost 6 bases to trimming and J lost 4 bases; unmatched junction nucleotides: 7. This CDR3 has 15 amino acids. Here the CDR3 reads CASSQLAGGEYEQYF. In DNA form, the CDR3 reads TGTGCCAGCAGTCAACTAGCGGGAGGAGAATACGAGCAGTACTTC.

Points on this clone: One end of the junction fails to match germline, which may point to a read error. The V call is TRBV7-8, the J call TRBJ2-7, with TRBD1 identical over 10 bases. Germline V lookup: CDR1 SGHVS, CDR2 FQNEAQ. The length of the CDR3 is 11 residues. The CDR3 protein is CASSRGTGEAF. Written as DNA, the CDR3 is TGTGCCAGCAGCCGAGGGACAGGGGAGGCCTTC.

This clone is a singleton in its sample. Other DNA sequences in the same sample also yield this CDR3. V is TRBV4-1 and J is TRBJ2-7; D call uncertain. V was pared by 0 bases and J by 4 bases, with 7 bases between. The CDR3 has 13 amino acids. Germline loops: CDR1 MGHRA, CDR2 YSYEKL. CDR3 protein: CASSQDRVYEQYF. CDR3 bases: TGCGCCAGCAGCCAAGATAGGGTTTACGAGCAGTACTTC.

J is TRBJ1-1 and V is TRBV4-3, with D maybe TRBD1 (6 bases). Trimming took off 5 bases at V and 5 bases at J, with 6 bases between the two ends. CDR3 length: 11 amino acids. Germline V CDR1 and CDR2: LGHNA, YSLEER. The CDR3 loop is CASSRGTEAFF. The CDR3, as DNA: TGCGCCAGCAGCAGGGGGACTGAAGCTTTCTTT.

CDR3 DNA: TGTGCCAGCAGTCCCCCGGAGGGCCTGCTTACCACTGAAGCTTTCTTT. Translation: CASSPPEGLLTTEAFF. J is TRBJ1-1 and V is TRBV27; D ambiguous. V dropped 5 bases and J dropped 4 bases, with 20 bases sitting between them. Germline lookup yields CDR1 MNHEY and CDR2 SMNVEV (reference sequence). The CDR3 contains 16 residues.

This clone came up a few times. This rearrangement joins TRBV10-3 to TRBJ1-2; 8 positions match TRBD1. The CDR3 is 14 amino acids. Trimming cost V 7 bases and J 6 bases; bases outside gene matches: 10. Germline V gene sequence: CDR1 ENHRY, CDR2 SYGVKD. The CDR3 spells CAITSGGLSHGYTF. DNA of the CDR3: TGTGCCATCACTTCAGGGGGCCTATCCCATGGCTACACCTTC.

This chain uses TRBV28 with TRBJ2-1, with D possibly TRBD2 on 6 matching bases. Trimming pared 4 bases from V and 5 bases from J, leaving 12 bases between. CDR3 size: 14 residues. CDR1 MDHEN and CDR2 SYDVKM come from the germline V gene. Here the CDR3 DNA reads TGTGCCAGCAGTTCACGGGAGCTAGACAATGAGCAGTTCTTC. This encodes CASSSRELDNEQFF.